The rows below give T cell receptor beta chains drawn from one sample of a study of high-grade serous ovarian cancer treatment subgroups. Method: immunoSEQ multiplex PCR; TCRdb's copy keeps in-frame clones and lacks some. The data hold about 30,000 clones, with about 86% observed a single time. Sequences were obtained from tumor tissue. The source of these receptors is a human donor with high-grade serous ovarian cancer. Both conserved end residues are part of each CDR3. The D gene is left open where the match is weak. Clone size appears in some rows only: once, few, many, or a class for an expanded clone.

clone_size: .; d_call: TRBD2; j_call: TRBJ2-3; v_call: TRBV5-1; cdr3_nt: TGCGCCAGCAAAGGGAGGGAGGGAACAGATACGCAGTATTTT; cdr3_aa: CASKGREGTDTQYF
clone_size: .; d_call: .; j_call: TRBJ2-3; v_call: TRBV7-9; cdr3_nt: TGTGCCAGCAGCGTGAGAGGGACACATAGCACAGATACGCAGTATTTT; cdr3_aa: CASSVRGTHSTDTQYF
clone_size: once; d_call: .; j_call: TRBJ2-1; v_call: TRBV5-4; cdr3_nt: TGTGCCAGCAGCTTGGGTGTCTTGTCGGCGTACAATGAGCAGTTCTTC; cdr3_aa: CASSLGVLSAYNEQFF
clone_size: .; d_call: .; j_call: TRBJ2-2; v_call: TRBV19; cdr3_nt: TGTGCCAGTAGTATTGGGAGAACCGGGGAGCTGTTTTTT; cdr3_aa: CASSIGRTGELFF
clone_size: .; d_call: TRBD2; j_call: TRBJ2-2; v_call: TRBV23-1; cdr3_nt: TGCGCCAGCAGCACCCTAGGACTAGCGGGAGGGCCGGAGGCTGAGTCTAGGCGCGGGGAGCTGTTTTTT; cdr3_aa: CASSTLGLAGGPEAESRRGELFF
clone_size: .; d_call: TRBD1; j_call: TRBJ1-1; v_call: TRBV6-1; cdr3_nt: TGTGCCAGCAGTTTACAGGGGAGCACTGAAGCTTTCTTT; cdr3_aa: CASSLQGSTEAFF
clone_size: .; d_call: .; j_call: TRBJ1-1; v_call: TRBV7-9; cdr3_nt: TGTGCCAGCAGCTTAGGGGTTGAGTCCGCCGCTTTCTTT; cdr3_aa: CASSLGVESAAFF
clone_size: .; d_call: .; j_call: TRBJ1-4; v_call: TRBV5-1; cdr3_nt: TGCGCCAGCAGCTTGGTAGGGTGGAATGAAAAACTGTTTTTT; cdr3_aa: CASSLVGWNEKLFF
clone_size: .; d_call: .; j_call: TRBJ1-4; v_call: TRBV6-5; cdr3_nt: TGTGCCAGCAGTCCGCCGACCCGTGGAAAACTGTTTTTT; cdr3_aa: CASSPPTRGKLFF
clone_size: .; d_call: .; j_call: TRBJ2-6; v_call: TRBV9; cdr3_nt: TGTGCCAGCAGTTCTGGGGCCAACGTCCTGACTTTC; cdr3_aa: CASSSGANVLTF
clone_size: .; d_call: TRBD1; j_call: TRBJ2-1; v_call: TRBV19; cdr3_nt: TGTGCCAGTTCCGCCGGACAGGGATTGAGGAATGAGCAGTTCTTC; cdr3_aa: CASSAGQGLRNEQFF
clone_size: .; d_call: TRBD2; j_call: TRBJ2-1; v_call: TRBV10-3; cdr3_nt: TGTGCCATCAGGGAGACTAGCGAGGGCGAGCAGTTCTTC; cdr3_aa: CAIRETSEGEQFF
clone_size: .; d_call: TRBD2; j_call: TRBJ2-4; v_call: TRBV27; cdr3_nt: TGTGCCAGCAGTTTGGGACTAGGGAGCATTCAGTACTTC; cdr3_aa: CASSLGLGSIQYF
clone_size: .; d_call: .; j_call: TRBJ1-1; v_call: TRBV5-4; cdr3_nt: TGTGCCAGCAGCCAAGTCCCCGGAGTGGTTCTTCGAAATACTGAAGCTTTCTTT; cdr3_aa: CASSQVPGVVLRNTEAFF
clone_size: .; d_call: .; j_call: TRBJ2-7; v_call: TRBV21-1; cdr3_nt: TGTGCCAGCTCTTTTGTGGGGACTAGCTGGGGAGAACACTACGAGCAGTACTTC; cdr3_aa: CASSFVGTSWGEHYEQYF
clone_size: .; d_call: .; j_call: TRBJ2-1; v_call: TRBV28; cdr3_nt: TGTGCCAGCAGTACCTTAGGACGGGGTGAGCAGTTCTTC; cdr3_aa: CASSTLGRGEQFF
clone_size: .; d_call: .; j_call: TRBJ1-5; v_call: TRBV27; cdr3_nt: TGTGCCAGCAGCTCTCACCGGGACGGTAGCAATCAGCCCCAGCATTTT; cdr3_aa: CASSSHRDGSNQPQHF
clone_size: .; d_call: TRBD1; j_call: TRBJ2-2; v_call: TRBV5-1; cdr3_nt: TGCGCCAGCAGCTTGGCGACAGGGGTAGCCGGGGAGCTGTTTTTT; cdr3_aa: CASSLATGVAGELFF
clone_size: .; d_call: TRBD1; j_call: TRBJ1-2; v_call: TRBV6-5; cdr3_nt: TGTGCCAGCAGTTCCTATGGACAGGGTCAGGGTGGCTACACCTTC; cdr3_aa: CASSSYGQGQGGYTF
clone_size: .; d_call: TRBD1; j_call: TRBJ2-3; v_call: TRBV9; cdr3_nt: TGTGCCAGCAGCGTAGGACAGGGAAGGACAGATACGCAGTATTTT; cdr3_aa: CASSVGQGRTDTQYF
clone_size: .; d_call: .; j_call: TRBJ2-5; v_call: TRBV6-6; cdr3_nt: TGTGCCAGCAGTACCTCCCTTTTTGAGACCCAGTACTTC; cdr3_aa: CASSTSLFETQYF
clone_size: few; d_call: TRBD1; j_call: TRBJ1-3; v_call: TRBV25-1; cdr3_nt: TGTGCCAGTGGACAGGGGTCTGGAAACACCATATATTTT; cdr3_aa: CASGQGSGNTIYF
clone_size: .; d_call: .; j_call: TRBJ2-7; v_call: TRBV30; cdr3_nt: TGTGCCTGGAGGTCCGCCCTCGGAGAGCAGTACTTC; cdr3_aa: CAWRSALGEQYF
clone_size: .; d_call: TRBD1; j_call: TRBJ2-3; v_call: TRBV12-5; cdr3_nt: TGTGCTAGTGGCTCCGGGACAGACGCAGATACGCAGTATTTT; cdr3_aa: CASGSGTDADTQYF
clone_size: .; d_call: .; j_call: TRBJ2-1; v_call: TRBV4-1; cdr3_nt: TGCGCCAGCAGGTCCCAACGGGGGCCGGTTCCCGACAATGAGCAGTTCTTC; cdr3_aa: CASRSQRGPVPDNEQFF
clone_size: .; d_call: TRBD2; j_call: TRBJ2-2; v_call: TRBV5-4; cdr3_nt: TGTGCCAGCAGCTCGTTGGGGGGGGAGGTCGGGGAGCTGTTTTTT; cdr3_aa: CASSSLGGEVGELFF
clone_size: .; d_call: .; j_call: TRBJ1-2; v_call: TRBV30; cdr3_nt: TGTGCCTGGAACCCCGGACAGTTCTATGGCTACACCTTC; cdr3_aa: CAWNPGQFYGYTF
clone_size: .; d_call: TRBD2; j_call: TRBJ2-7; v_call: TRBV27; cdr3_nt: TGTGCCAGCAGTTTAAAATCGGGAGGGACCTACGAGCAGTACTTC; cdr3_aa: CASSLKSGGTYEQYF
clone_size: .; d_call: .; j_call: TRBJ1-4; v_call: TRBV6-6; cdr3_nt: TGTGCCAGCAGTACAAGACAGAATCTCACTAATGAAAAACTGTTTTTT; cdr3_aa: CASSTRQNLTNEKLFF
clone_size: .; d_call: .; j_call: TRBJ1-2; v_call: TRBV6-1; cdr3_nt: TGTGCCAGCAGTGAGGGCCGATACAGAGCTAACTATGGCTACACCTTC; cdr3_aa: CASSEGRYRANYGYTF
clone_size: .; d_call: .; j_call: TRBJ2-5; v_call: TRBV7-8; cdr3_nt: TGTGCCAGCAGCTGGACCTTTTCATCGGAGACCCAGTACTTC; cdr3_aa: CASSWTFSSETQYF
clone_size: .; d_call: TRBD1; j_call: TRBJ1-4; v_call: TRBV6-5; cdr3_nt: TGTGCCAGCAGGGCAACAGGGGACGCTAAAGAAAAACTGTTTTTT; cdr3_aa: CASRATGDAKEKLFF
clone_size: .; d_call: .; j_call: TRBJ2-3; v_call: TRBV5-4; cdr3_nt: TGTGCCAGCAGCTTAGGACGGTACACAGATACGCAGTATTTT; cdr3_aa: CASSLGRYTDTQYF
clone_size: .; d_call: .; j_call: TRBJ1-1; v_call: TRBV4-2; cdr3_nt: TGTGCCAGCAGCTTGGGTGGGGCACCTGAAGCTTTCTTT; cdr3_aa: CASSLGGAPEAFF
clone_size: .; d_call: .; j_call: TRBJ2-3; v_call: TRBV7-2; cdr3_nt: TGTGCCAGCAGCTTTAAAAGGAGCACGGGTACGCAGTATTTT; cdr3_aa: CASSFKRSTGTQYF
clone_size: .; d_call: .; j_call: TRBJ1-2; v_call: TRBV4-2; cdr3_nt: TGTGCCAGCAGCCAAGAACGGGCCTCAGTCTATGGCTACACCTTC; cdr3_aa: CASSQERASVYGYTF
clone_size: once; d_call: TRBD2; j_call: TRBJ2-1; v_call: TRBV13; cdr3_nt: TGTGCCAGCAGCTTAAAAGTCCTAGCGGGAGTTTTATCCTACAATGAGCAGTTCTTC; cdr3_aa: CASSLKVLAGVLSYNEQFF
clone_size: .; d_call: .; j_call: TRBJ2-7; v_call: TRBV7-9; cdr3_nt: TGTGCCAGCAGCTTGACCCTGAGGCCGGAGCAGTACTTC; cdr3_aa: CASSLTLRPEQYF
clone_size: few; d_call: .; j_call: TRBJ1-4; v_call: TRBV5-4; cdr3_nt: TGTGCCAGCAGCTCCGTCCCTGAAAAACTGTTTTTT; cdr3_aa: CASSSVPEKLFF
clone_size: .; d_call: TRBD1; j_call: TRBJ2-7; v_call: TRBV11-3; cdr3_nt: TGTGCCAGCAGCCCCGGACAGGGGCGGTACGAGCAGTACTTC; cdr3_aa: CASSPGQGRYEQYF
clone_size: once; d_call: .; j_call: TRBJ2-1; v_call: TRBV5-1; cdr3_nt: TGCGCCAGCAGCTTGGCGGGAGCCTACTCCTACAATGAGCAGTTCTTC; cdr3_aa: CASSLAGAYSYNEQFF
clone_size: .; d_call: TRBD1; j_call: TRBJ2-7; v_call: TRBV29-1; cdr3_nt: TGCAGCGTTGATTCGACAGGGAACGAGCAGTACTTC; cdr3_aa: CSVDSTGNEQYF
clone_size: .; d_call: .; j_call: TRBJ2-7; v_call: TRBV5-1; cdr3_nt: TGCGCCAGCAGCGAAGGGACGTACTCCTACGAGCAGTACTTC; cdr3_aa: CASSEGTYSYEQYF
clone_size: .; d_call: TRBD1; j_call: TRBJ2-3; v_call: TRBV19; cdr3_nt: TGTGCCAGTAGTATCTTTACAGGGGGGTACACAGATACGCAGTATTTT; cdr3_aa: CASSIFTGGYTDTQYF
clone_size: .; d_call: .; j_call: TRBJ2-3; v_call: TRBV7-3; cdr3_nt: TGTGCCAGCAGCTTAAAGAGAGTCCCCAGCACAGATACGCAGTATTTT; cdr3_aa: CASSLKRVPSTDTQYF
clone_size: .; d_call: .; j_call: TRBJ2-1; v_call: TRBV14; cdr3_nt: TGTGCCAGCAGCCAAGTATACGACGGACGGAGCGAGCAGTTCTTC; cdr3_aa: CASSQVYDGRSEQFF
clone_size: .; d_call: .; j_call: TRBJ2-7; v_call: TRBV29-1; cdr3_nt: TGCAGCGCGACAGTTTCCTACGAGCAGTACTTC; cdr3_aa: CSATVSYEQYF
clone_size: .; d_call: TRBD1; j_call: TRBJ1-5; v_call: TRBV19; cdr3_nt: TGTGCCAGTAGCCAATACGAGGGGGCTGGGCAGCCCCAGCATTTT; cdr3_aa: CASSQYEGAGQPQHF